One sample yielded the 32 T cell receptor beta chains listed below, sequenced in a study of cytomegalovirus exposure and HLA in healthy donors. With 60 Vbeta and 13 Jbeta primers, the PCR was carried out. Profiled with immunoSEQ multiplex PCR; TCRdb holds only in-frame clones, not every one. Here the sample spans tens of thousands of clones, roughly 67% being singletons. The source material was PBMCs. Receptors originate from a man aged 35 to 55 in good health and CMV-seropositive.

The chain links TRBV6-1 to TRBJ2-7; 7 bases align to TRBD1. Germline CDR1 is MNHNS and CDR2 is SASEGT. J lost 0 bases, V lost 10 bases, and 9 bases had no gene match. The CDR3 has 14 residues. CDR3 residues: CAIRPGGYSYEQYF. The CDR3 nucleotides are TGTGCCATCCGACCAGGGGGATACTCCTACGAGCAGTACTTC.

The gene calls are TRBV4-1 and TRBJ2-6; the D gene is possibly TRBD1 (6 bases). Between the trimmed V and J ends, which lost 0 bases and 0 bases, there was a span of 12 bases. The CDR3 is made up of 18 amino acids. CDR1 is MGHRA, CDR2 YSYEKL, per germline. This CDR3 reads CASSQDGGQTSGANVLTF. The CDR3 DNA reads TGCGCCAGCAGCCAAGACGGCGGACAGACCTCTGGGGCCAACGTCCTGACTTTC.

The chain employs TRBV5-4 and TRBJ2-1; TRBD1 matches at 7 bases. CDR1 SGHNT and CDR2 YYREEE come from the germline V gene (reference sequence). This CDR3 is built from 15 residues. Germline trimming cut 6 bases from V and 6 bases from J; bases unmatched to any gene: 12. The CDR3 DNA follows: TGTGCCAGCACCTCTGACAGGGCAATCATCAATGAGCAGTTCTTC. Protein sequence: CASTSDRAIINEQFF.

The chain recombines TRBV7-8 with TRBJ1-2, with 8 bases identical to TRBD1. Unmatched junction bases numbered 7, after V lost 5 bases and J lost 8 bases. There are 13 residues in the CDR3. CDR1 SGHVS and CDR2 FQNEAQ come from the germline V gene. CDR3 in amino acids: CASSIGQGKGYTF. The CDR3 coding sequence is TGTGCCAGCAGCATCGGACAGGGAAAGGGCTACACCTTC.

This clone was seen a handful of times. The rearrangement joins TRBV5-4 to TRBJ1-6, with a weak D call TRBD1 (5 bases). V was shortened by 4 bases and J by 8 bases, with 13 bases between the two germline ends. The V gene's germline CDR1 is SGHNT and CDR2 YYREEE (reference sequence). The CDR3 has 14 amino acids. The CDR3 coding sequence is TGTGCCAGCAGCCATGACAGAGGCGATTCACCCCTCCACTTT. Amino acids: CASSHDRGDSPLHF.

This clone was detected a few times. V is TRBV19 and J is TRBJ1-2; 7 bases map to TRBD1. This CDR3 comprises 15 residues. V trimming: 9 bases; J trimming: 3 bases; junction bases outside the gene matches: 13. The germline V gene has CDR1 LNHDA and CDR2 SQIVND (reference sequence). The CDR3 sequence is CASSPSGTDHYGYTF. The CDR3 DNA is TGTGCCAGCTCCCCCTCGGGGACAGATCACTATGGCTACACCTTC.

This clone was seen a few times. The CDR3 nucleotides are TGCGCCAGCAGCCGGAACCCATACCGGGACAGGGAACCCTACGAGCAGTACTTC. Amino acid sequence: CASSRNPYRDREPYEQYF. The chain carries TRBV5-1 and TRBJ2-7; 9 bases are shared with TRBD1. The J segment lost 2 bases and the V segment lost 4 bases, leaving 16 bases of the junction unmatched. The germline gives CDR1 SGHRS, CDR2 YFSETQ. CDR3 size: 18 residues.

This clone was counted only a few times. The chain carries TRBV5-1 and TRBJ2-1; D remains unclear. Trimming shortened V by 2 bases and J by 4 bases, and 10 bases separated the two germline ends. Per germline, CDR1 SGHRS and CDR2 YFSETQ. This CDR3 has 14 residues. In DNA form, the CDR3 reads TGCGCCAGCAGCTTCCGACAAGGTTACAATGAGCAGTTCTTC. As protein: CASSFRQGYNEQFF.

The chain combines TRBV5-8 with TRBJ1-1; D remains ambiguous. Trimming left V 0 bases short and J 10 bases short, with 10 bases between. Germline V gene data show CDR1 as SGHTS and CDR2 as YDEGEE. The CDR3 consists of 12 residues. In nucleotides, the CDR3 is TGTGCCAGCAGCTTGGACGGAGTTGTAGCTTTCTTT. This gives the protein CASSLDGVVAFF. The full variable domain, rest sourced from reference TRBV5-8 and TRBJ1-1, is EAGVTQSPTHLIKTRGQQATLRCSPISGHTSVYWYQQALGLGLQFLLWYDEGEERNRGNFPPRFSGRQFPNYSSELNVNALELEDSALYLCASSLDGVVAFFGQGTRLTVV.

This rearrangement joins TRBV9 to TRBJ2-2; 7 nucleotides agree with TRBD1. After removal of 0 bases from V and 6 bases from J, the junction contained 2 bases not matched to a gene. CDR3 length: 14 amino acids. Germline V gene lookup returns CDR1 SGDLS and CDR2 YYNGEE. For the CDR3, the DNA is TGTGCCAGCAGCGTAGGACAGGGATCCGGGGAGCTGTTTTTT. This encodes CASSVGQGSGELFF. Based on the CDR3 plus reference TRBV9 and TRBJ2-2, the full variable domain is DSGVTQTPKHLITATGQRVTLRCSPRSGDLSVYWYQQSLDQGLQFLIQYYNGEERAKGNILERFSAQQFPDLHSELNLSSLELGDSALYFCASSVGQGSGELFFGEGSRLTVL.

This clone has a count of ten or more. The rearrangement uses TRBV25-1 and TRBJ2-1; possibly TRBD2 for D (5 bases). The V gene's germline CDR1 is MGHDK and CDR2 SYGVNS. The CDR3 has 14 amino acids. The V end lost 5 bases, the J end lost 7 bases, and 15 bases lay between the germline ends. CDR3 sequence: CASSSSQEFNEQFF. DNA for the CDR3: TGTGCCAGCAGTTCTAGCCAGGAGTTTAATGAGCAGTTCTTC.

This chain connects TRBV7-9 to TRBJ1-5; TRBD1 agrees at 12 bases. CDR3 length equals 19 residues. The junction had 8 bases not matched to a gene; V was cut back by 1 base and J by 1 base. Germline V lookup: CDR1 SEHNR, CDR2 FQNEAQ (reference sequence). CDR3 region: CASSLEGTGGRGSNQPQHF. CDR3 DNA: TGTGCCAGCAGCTTAGAAGGGACAGGGGGCAGGGGAAGCAATCAGCCCCAGCATTTT. The complete variable domain, with remaining parts taken from reference TRBV7-9 and TRBJ1-5, reads DTGVSQNPRHKITKRGQNVTFRCDPISEHNRLYWYRQTLGQGPEFLTYFQNEAQLEKSRLLSDRFSAERPKGSFSTLEIQRTEQGDSAMYLCASSLEGTGGRGSNQPQHFGDGTRLSIL.

This clone has only a few counts. The V call is TRBV19, the J call TRBJ2-3; TRBD1 matches 9 bases. After removal of 4 bases from V and 1 base from J, the junction contained 0 bases not matched to a gene. Germline V gene lookup returns CDR1 LNHDA and CDR2 SQIVND (reference sequence). This CDR3 region has 14 residues. CDR3 region: CASSNRGRTDTQYF. Written as DNA, the CDR3 is TGTGCCAGTAGTAACAGGGGGCGCACAGATACGCAGTATTTT.

The chain employs TRBV5-4 and TRBJ1-4, with 7 bases matching TRBD1. Germline CDR1 and CDR2: SGHNT and YYREEE (reference sequence). Germline trimming cut 4 bases from V and 0 bases from J; bases unmatched to any gene: 12. CDR3 length: 18 residues. The CDR3 DNA reads TGTGCCAGCAGCGACCACCGGACAGGCCCGGCAACTAATGAAAAACTGTTTTTT. It is translated as CASSDHRTGPATNEKLFF.

The V call is TRBV6-5, the J call TRBJ1-1; D not certain. The CDR3 is made up of 13 amino acids. Between the trimmed V and J ends, which lost 6 bases and 8 bases, there was a span of 16 bases. Germline lookup yields CDR1 MNHEY and CDR2 SVGAGI. The chain's CDR3 is CASREGADKEAFF. The CDR3, as DNA: TGTGCCAGCAGGGAGGGCGCGGATAAGGAAGCTTTCTTT.

V and J are TRBV11-2 and TRBJ1-5; D is undetermined. V lost 1 base and J 4 bases, leaving 5 bases between the germline ends. This CDR3 spans 13 amino acids. Germline V gene data show CDR1 as SGHAT and CDR2 as FQNNGV. CDR3 region: CASSLVPNQPQHF. The CDR3 bases are TGTGCCAGCAGCTTAGTCCCTAATCAGCCCCAGCATTTT. Together with reference TRBV11-2 and TRBJ1-5, the CDR3 gives the full variable domain: EAGVAQSPRYKIIEKRQSVAFWCNPISGHATLYWYQQILGQGPKLLIQFQNNGVVDDSQLPKDRFSAERLKGVDSTLKIQPAKLEDSAVYLCASSLVPNQPQHFGDGTRLSIL.

The V call is TRBV29-1, the J call TRBJ1-2; D not certain. V lost 3 bases and J lost 8, with 13 bases in between. The CDR3 spans 12 residues. Germline V lookup: CDR1 SQVTM, CDR2 ANQGSEA. CDR3 sequence (DNA): TGCAGCGTTGAGCGGGTCTTGGGGGGCTACACCTTC. Residues: CSVERVLGGYTF.

The genes are TRBV28 and TRBJ2-4; D uncertain. Trimming removed 1 base from V and 7 bases from J, with 8 bases in between. This CDR3 region has 13 residues. Looked up from germline, CDR1 is MDHEN and CDR2 is SYDVKM. The CDR3 loop is CASSLFDGNIQYF. The CDR3 DNA is TGTGCCAGCAGTTTATTCGACGGGAACATTCAGTACTTC.

The chain joins TRBV5-1 to TRBJ2-5; TRBD1 matches at 10 bases. CDR3 size: 16 residues. Per the germline V gene, CDR1 is SGHRS and CDR2 is YFSETQ. With 0 bases clipped from V and 5 bases from J, the junction kept 7 bases outside the gene matches. In DNA, the CDR3 is TGCGCCAGCAGCTTGGCCCTGACAGGGGGCGTTGAGACCCAGTACTTC. It codes for CASSLALTGGVETQYF.

This clone was detected only a few times. This chain joins TRBV5-1 and TRBJ2-3; D unresolved. The germline V gene has CDR1 SGHRS and CDR2 YFSETQ. This CDR3 region has 16 residues. V was shortened by 0 bases and J by 0 bases, with 11 bases between the two germline ends. The CDR3 DNA is TGCGCCAGCAGCTTGGCCGCACTCGCTAGCACAGATACGCAGTATTTT. Translated: CASSLAALASTDTQYF.

The rearrangement links TRBV10-3 to TRBJ1-2; D may be TRBD1 (6 bases). V dropped 5 bases and J dropped 7 bases, with 20 bases sitting between them. Germline assignment: CDR1 ENHRY and CDR2 SYGVKD. The CDR3 sequence is 15 residues long. CDR3 loop: CAISPGQYLSGGYTF. The CDR3 DNA reads TGTGCCATCAGTCCTGGACAGTACCTTTCGGGTGGCTACACCTTC.

This clone is deemed medium-sized. The V gene is TRBV2, the J gene TRBJ1-5; D perhaps matches TRBD1 (5 bases). The V and J ends lost 2 bases and 9 bases respectively, with 20 bases between them. CDR3 length: 16 amino acids. The germline V gene encodes CDR1 SNHLY and CDR2 FYNNEI. This CDR3 is CASSEYGGKGGLPQHF. The CDR3, as DNA: TGTGCCAGCAGTGAATACGGGGGGAAGGGCGGTTTGCCCCAGCATTTT.

This chain uses TRBV5-1 with TRBJ2-1; TRBD1 might be the D (6 bases). This CDR3 comprises 13 residues. Germline V gene lookup returns CDR1 SGHRS and CDR2 YFSETQ. V was trimmed by 3 bases and J by 5 bases, leaving 9 bases between them. This CDR3 is CASSYRADNEQFF. Here the CDR3 DNA reads TGCGCCAGCAGCTACAGGGCCGACAATGAGCAGTTCTTC.

Points on this clone: Germline is not matched at one junction end, which may reflect a read error. The J gene is TRBJ1-1, the V gene TRBV30, with a tentative D call TRBD1 (5 bases). Germline V gives CDR1 GTSNPN, CDR2 SVGIG (reference sequence). The CDR3 is 13 residues long. The CDR3 coding sequence is TGTGTCTGGAGTCGGCCACCTCTCAGGGCAGCTTTCTTT. Residues: CVWSRPPLRAAFF.

The CDR3 sequence: CASSEPDRKNIQYF. CDR3 in DNA: TGCGCCAGCAGCGAACCGGACAGAAAAAACATTCAGTACTTC. The V gene is TRBV5-1, the J gene TRBJ2-4; D is possibly TRBD1 (6 bases). The V gene's germline CDR1 is SGHRS and CDR2 YFSETQ. Between the trimmed V and J ends, which lost 4 bases and 4 bases, there was a span of 12 bases. CDR3 length: 14 amino acids. Combining the CDR3 with reference TRBV5-1 and TRBJ2-4 gives the whole variable domain KAGVTQTPRYLIKTRGQQVTLSCSPISGHRSVSWYQQTPGQGLQFLFEYFSETQRNKGNFPGRFSGRQFSNSRSEMNVSTLELGDSALYLCASSEPDRKNIQYFGAGTRLSVL.

This clone turned up a few times. The V and J genes are TRBV9 and TRBJ1-1; a possible D gene is TRBD1 (5 bases). The CDR3 has 15 amino acids. Trimming removed 4 bases from V and 4 bases from J, with 17 bases in between. Germline V gene lookup returns CDR1 SGDLS and CDR2 YYNGEE. CDR3 in DNA: TGTGCCAGCAGCCCAGGGACCCTGGGAGGCACTGAAGCTTTCTTT. Residues: CASSPGTLGGTEAFF.

The genes are TRBV4-1 and TRBJ1-1, with a tentative D call TRBD1 (5 bases). From germline, CDR1 is MGHRA and CDR2 YSYEKL. V shed 0 bases and J shed 1 base, with 15 bases lying between them. CDR3 size: 17 residues. CDR3 protein: CASSQDLHGAQNTEAFF. The CDR3 bases are TGCGCCAGCAGCCAAGATCTGCATGGGGCCCAGAACACTGAAGCTTTCTTT.

V is TRBV5-1 and J is TRBJ2-5; 12 bases align to TRBD2. The CDR3 length is 15 residues. The V gene's germline CDR1 is SGHRS and CDR2 YFSETQ. Trimming cost V 4 bases and J 2 bases; bases outside gene matches: 3. The CDR3 bases are TGCGCCAGCAGCCGGACTAGCGGGGCGCAAGAGACCCAGTACTTC. This sequence encodes CASSRTSGAQETQYF.

To note about this clone: The junction departs from germline at one end; a sequencing error may be responsible. The chain joins TRBV6-1 to TRBJ2-5; TRBD1 matches 9 bases. This CDR3 comprises 13 residues. The germline gives CDR1 MNHNS, CDR2 SASEGT. The CDR3 DNA follows: TGTGCCAGCAGGACAGGGGGTCCAGAGACCCGGTACTTC. This translates into CASRTGGPETRYF.

This chain joins TRBV7-8 and TRBJ1-2, with 9 bases identical to TRBD1. The V gene's germline CDR1 is SGHVS and CDR2 FQNEAQ. The CDR3 sequence is 14 residues long. V lost 5 bases and J lost 5; bases outside the gene matches: 6. Written as DNA, the CDR3 is TGTGCCAGCAGCCCACACGGGACAGGGTATGGCTACACCTTC. It translates to CASSPHGTGYGYTF.

V gene TRBV25-1 combines with J gene TRBJ2-1, with TRBD2 matching 7 bases. The germline gives CDR1 MGHDK, CDR2 SYGVNS. The J segment lost 6 bases and the V segment lost 6 bases, leaving 17 bases of the junction unmatched. The CDR3 contains 17 residues. CDR3 in amino acids: CASRVASVVGGRNEQFF. CDR3 in DNA: TGTGCCAGCAGGGTGGCGTCCGTAGTGGGAGGGCGCAATGAGCAGTTCTTC.

This chain links TRBV7-2 with TRBJ2-7, with no clear D. In germline, CDR1 is SGHTA, CDR2 FQGNSA. CDR3 length: 16 residues. Trimming removed 1 base from V and 1 base from J, with 14 bases in between. This CDR3 reads CASSLEVWAGSYEQYF. As DNA, the CDR3 is TGTGCCAGCAGCTTAGAGGTGTGGGCAGGTTCCTACGAGCAGTACTTC.